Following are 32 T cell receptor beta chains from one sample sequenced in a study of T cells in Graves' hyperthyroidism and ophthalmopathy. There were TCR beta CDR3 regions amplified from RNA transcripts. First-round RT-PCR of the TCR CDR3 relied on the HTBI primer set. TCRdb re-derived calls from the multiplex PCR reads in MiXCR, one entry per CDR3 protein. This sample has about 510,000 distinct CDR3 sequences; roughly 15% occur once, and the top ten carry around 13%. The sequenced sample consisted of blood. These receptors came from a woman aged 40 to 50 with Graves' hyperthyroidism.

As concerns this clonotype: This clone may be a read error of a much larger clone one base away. The CDR3 is CASSERSWEGYNEQLF. DNA for the CDR3: TGTGCCAGCAGTGAACGCTCGTGGGAGGGATACAATGAGCAGCTCTTC. The chain employs TRBV6-1 and TRBJ2-1, with 7 bases lining up with TRBD2. The CDR3 is made up of 16 amino acids. CDR1 and CDR2 from the germline V gene are MNHNS and SASEGT.

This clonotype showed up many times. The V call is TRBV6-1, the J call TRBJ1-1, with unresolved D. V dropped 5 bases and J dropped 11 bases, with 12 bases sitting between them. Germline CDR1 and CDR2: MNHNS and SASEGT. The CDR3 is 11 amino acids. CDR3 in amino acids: CASSWSLMAFF. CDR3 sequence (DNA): TGTGCCAGCAGTTGGAGTCTGATGGCTTTCTTT.

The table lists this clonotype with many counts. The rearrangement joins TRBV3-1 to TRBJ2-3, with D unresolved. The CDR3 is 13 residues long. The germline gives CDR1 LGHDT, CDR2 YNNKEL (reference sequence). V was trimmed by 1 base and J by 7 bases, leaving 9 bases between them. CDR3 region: CASSQARSNTQYF. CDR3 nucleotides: TGTGCCAGCAGCCAAGCCCGATCGAATACGCAGTATTTT.

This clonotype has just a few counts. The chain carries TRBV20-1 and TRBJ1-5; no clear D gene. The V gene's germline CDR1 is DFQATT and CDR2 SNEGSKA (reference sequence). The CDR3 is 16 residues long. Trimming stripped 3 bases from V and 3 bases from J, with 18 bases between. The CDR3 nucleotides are TGCAGTGCTAGGATATCATCCGGCAGTTCCAATCAGCCCCAGCATTTT. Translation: CSARISSGSSNQPQHF.

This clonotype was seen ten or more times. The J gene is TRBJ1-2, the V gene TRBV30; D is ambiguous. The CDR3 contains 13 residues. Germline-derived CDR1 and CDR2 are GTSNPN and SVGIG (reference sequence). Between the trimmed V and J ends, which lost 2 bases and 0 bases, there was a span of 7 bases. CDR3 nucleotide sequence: TGTGCCTGGAGTCGGGCCACTAACTATGGCTACACCTTC. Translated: CAWSRATNYGYTF.

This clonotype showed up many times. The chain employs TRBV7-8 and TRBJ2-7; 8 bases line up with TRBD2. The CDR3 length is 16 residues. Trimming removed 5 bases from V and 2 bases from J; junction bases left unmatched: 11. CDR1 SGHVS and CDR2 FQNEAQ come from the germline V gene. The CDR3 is CASSPRGGGWTYEQYF. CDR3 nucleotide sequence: TGTGCCAGCAGCCCCCGGGGGGGGGGGTGGACCTACGAGCAGTACTTC.

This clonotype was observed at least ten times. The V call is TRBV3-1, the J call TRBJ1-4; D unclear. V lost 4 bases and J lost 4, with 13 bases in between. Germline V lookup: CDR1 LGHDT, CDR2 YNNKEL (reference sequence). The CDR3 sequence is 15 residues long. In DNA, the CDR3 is TGTGCCAGCAGCCCATCTGGAGGTCTTAATGAAAAACTGTTTTTT. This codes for CASSPSGGLNEKLFF.

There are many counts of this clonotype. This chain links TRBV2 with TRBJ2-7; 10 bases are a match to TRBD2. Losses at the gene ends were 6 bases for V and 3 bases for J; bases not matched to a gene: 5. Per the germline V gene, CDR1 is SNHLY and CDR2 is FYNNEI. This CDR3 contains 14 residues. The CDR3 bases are TGTGCCAGCAGCTCTAGCGGGAGTTACTACGAGCAGTACTTC. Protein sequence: CASSSSGSYYEQYF.

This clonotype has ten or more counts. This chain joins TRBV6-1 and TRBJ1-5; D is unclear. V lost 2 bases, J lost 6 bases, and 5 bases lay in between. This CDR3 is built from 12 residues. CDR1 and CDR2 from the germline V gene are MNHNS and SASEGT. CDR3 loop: CASSEPGQPQHF. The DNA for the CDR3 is TGTGCCAGCAGTGAACCCGGTCAGCCCCAGCATTTT.

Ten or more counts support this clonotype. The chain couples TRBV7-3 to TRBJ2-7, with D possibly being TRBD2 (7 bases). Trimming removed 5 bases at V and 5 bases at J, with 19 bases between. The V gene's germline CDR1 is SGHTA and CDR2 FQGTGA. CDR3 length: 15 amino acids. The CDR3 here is CASSPGGGRRNEQYF. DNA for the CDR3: TGTGCCAGCAGCCCTGGGGGCGGGAGAAGGAACGAGCAGTACTTC.

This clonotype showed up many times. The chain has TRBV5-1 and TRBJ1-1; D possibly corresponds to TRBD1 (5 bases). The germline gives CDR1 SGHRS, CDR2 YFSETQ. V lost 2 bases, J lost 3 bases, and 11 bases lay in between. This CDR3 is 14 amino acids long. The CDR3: CASSLDRTDTEAFF. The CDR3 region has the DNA TGCGCCAGCAGCTTAGACAGAACGGACACTGAAGCTTTCTTT.

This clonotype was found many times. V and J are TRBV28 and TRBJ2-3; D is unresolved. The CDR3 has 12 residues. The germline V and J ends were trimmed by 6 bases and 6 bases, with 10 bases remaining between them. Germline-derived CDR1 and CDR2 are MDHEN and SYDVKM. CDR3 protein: CASSDLVDTQYF. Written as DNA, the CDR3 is TGTGCCAGCAGCGACCTAGTGGATACGCAGTATTTT.

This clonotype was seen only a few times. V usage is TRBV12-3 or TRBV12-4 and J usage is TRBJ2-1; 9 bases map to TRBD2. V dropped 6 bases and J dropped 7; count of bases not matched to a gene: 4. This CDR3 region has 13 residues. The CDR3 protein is CASRRLAENEQFF. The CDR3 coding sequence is TGTGCCAGCAGGAGACTAGCGGAGAATGAGCAGTTCTTC.

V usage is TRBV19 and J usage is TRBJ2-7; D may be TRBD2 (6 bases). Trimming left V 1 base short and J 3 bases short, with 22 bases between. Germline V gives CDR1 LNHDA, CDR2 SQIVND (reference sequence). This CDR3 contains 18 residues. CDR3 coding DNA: TGTGCCAGTAGTATAGCAGTGCTAGCGAAGGCGTCACTCTACGAGCAGTACTTC. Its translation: CASSIAVLAKASLYEQYF.

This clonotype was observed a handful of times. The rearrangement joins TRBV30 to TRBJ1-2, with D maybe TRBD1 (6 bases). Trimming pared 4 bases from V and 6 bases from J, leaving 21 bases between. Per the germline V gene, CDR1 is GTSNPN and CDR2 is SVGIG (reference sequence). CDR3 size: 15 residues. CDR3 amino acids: CAWTQPGVDLNGYTF. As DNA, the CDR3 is TGTGCCTGGACACAGCCAGGGGTGGACCTAAATGGCTACACCTTC.

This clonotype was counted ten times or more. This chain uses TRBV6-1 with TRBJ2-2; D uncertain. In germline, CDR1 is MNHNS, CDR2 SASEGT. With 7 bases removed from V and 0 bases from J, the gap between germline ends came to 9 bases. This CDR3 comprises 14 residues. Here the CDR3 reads CASTERTNTGELFF. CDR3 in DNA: TGTGCCAGCACCGAACGTACGAACACCGGGGAGCTGTTTTTT.

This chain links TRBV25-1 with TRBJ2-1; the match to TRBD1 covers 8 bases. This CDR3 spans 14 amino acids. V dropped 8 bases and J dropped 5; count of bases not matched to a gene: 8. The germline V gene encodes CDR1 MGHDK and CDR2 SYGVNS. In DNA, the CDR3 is TGTGCCAGCCTGAGGGGGACAGGAAACAATGAGCAGTTCTTC. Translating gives CASLRGTGNNEQFF.

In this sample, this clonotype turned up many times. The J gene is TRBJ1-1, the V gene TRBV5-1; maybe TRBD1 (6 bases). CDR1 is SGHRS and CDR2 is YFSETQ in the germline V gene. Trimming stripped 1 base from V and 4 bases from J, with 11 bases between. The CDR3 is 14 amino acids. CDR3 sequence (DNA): TGCGCCAGCAGCTTGCCAGGGGCAGGCACTGAAGCTTTCTTT. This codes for CASSLPGAGTEAFF.

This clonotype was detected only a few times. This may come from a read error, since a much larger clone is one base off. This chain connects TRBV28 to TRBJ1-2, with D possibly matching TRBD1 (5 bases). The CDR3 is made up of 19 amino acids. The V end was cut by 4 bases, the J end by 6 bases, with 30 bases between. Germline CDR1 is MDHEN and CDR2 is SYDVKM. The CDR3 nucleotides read TGTGCCAGCAGTTCGCCCCCGGACGGGGGAGCCATTAAGTTCGATGGCTACACCTTC. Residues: CASSSPPDGGAIKFDGYTF.

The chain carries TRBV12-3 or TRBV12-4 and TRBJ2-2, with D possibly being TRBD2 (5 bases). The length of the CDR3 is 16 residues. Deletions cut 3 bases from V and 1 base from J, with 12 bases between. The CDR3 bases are TGTGCCAGCAGTTTGGGCGGGCCCTTGAACACCGGGGAGCTGTTTTTT. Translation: CASSLGGPLNTGELFF.

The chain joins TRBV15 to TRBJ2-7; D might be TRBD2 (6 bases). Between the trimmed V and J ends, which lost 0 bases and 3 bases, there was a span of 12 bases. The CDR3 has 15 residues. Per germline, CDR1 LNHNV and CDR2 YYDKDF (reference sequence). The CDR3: CATSREVSGLYEQYF. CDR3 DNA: TGTGCCACCAGCAGAGAAGTTAGCGGACTCTACGAGCAGTACTTC.

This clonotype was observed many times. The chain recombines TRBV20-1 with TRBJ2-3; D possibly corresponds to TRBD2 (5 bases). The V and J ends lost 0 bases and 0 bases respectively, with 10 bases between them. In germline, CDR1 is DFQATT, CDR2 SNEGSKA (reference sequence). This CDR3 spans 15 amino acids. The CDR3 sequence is CSARDPAASTDTQYF. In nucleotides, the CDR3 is TGCAGTGCTAGAGACCCAGCGGCGAGCACAGATACGCAGTATTTT.

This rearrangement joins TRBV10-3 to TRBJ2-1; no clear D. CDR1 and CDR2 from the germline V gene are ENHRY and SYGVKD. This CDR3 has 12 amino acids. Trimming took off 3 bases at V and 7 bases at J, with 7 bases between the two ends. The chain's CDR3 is CAISDEWNEQFF. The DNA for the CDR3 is TGTGCCATCAGTGACGAGTGGAATGAGCAGTTCTTC.

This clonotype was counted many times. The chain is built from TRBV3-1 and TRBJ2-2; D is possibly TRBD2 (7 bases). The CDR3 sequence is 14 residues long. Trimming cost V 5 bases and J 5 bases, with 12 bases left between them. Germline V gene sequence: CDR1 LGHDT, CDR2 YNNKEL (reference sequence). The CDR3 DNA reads TGTGCCAGCAGCGTCGAGGGGGGGACCGGGGAGCTGTTTTTT. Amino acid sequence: CASSVEGGTGELFF. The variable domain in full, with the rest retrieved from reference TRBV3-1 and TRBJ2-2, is DTAVSQTPKYLVTQMGNDKSIKCEQNLGHDTMYWYKQDSKKFLKIMFSYNNKELIINETVPNRFSPKSPDKAHLNLHINSLELGDSAVYFCASSVEGGTGELFFGEGSRLTVL.

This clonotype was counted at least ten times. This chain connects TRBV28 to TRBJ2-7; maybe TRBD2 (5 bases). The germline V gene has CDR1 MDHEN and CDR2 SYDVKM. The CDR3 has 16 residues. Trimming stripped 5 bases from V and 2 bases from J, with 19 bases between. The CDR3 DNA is TGTGCCAGCAGTATGTTGGACTCGGAAAGGACCTACGAGCAGTACTTC. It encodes CASSMLDSERTYEQYF.

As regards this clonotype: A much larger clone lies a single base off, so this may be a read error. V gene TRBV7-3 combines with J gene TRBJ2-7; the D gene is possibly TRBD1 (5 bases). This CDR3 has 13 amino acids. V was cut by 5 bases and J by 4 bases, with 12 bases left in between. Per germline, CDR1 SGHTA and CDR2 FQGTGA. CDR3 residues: CASSPGIGYEQYF. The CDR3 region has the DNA TGTGCCAGCAGCCCAGGGATTGGGTACGAGCAGTACTTC.

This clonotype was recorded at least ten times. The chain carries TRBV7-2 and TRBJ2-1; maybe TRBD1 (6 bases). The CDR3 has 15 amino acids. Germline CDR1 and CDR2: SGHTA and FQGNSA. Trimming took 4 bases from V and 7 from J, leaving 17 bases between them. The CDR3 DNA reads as TGTGCCAGCAGCTCTCAGGGGTGGGCGGTGAATGAGCAGTTCTTC. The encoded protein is CASSSQGWAVNEQFF.

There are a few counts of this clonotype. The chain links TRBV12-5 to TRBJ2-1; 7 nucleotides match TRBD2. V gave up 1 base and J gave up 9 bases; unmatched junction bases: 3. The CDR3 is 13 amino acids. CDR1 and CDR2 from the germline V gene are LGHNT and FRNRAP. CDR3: CASGLERGTEQFF. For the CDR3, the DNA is TGTGCTAGTGGTTTGGAGCGGGGCACTGAGCAGTTCTTC. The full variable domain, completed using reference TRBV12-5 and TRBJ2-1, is DARVTQTPRHKVTEMGQEVTMRCQPILGHNTVFWYRQTMMQGLELLAYFRNRAPLDDSGMPKDRFSAEMPDATLATLKIQPSEPRDSAVYFCASGLERGTEQFFGPGTRLTVL.

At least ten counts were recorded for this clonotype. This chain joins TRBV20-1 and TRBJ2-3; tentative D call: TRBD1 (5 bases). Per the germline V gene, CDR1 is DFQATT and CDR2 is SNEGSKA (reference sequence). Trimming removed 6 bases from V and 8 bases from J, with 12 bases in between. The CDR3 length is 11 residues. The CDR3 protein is CSAPRQSTQYF. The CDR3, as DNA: TGCAGTGCCCCACGACAGAGTACGCAGTATTTT.

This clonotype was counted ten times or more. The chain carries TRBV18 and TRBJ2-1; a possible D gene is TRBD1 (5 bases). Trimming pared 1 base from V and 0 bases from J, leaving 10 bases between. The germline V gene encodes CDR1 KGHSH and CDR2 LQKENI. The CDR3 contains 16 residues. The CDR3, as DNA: TGTGCCAGCTCACCACAGGGGCGAATCTCCTACAATGAGCAGTTCTTC. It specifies CASSPQGRISYNEQFF.

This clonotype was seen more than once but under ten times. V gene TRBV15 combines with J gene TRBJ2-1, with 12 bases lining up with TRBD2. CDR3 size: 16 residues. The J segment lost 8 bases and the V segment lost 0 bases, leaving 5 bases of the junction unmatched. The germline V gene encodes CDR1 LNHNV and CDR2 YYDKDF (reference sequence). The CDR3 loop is CATSRDRLAGVHEQFF. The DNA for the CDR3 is TGTGCCACCAGCAGAGACCGACTAGCGGGAGTCCATGAGCAGTTCTTC.

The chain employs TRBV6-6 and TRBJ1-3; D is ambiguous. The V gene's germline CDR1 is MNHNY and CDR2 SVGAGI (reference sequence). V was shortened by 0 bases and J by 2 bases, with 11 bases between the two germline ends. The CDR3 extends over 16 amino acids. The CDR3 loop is CASSYSGLKTGNTIYF. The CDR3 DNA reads TGTGCCAGCAGTTACTCCGGCCTCAAGACTGGAAACACCATATATTTT.